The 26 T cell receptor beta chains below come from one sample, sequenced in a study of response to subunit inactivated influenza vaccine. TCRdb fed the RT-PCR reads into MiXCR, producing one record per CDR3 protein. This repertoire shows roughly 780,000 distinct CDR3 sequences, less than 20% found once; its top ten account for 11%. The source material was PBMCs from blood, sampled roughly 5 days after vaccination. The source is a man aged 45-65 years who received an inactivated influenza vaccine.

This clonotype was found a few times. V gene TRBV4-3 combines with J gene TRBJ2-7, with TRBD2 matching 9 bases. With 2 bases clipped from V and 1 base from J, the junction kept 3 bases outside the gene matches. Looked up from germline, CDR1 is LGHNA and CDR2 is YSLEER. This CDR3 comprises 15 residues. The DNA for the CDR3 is TGCGCCAGCAGCCAAATAGCGGGGGAATCCTACGAGCAGTACTTC. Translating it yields CASSQIAGESYEQYF.

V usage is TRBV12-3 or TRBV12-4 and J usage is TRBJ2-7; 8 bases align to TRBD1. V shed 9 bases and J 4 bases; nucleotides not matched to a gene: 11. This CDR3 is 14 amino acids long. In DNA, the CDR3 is TGTGCCAGGAAATGGGCAGGGGGCTTATACGAGCAGTACTTC. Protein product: CARKWAGGLYEQYF.

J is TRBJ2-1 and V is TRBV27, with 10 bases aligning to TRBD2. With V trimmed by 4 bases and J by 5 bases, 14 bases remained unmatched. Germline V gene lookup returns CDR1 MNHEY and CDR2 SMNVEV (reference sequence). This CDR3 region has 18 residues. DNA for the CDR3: TGTGCCAGCAGTTCGCTAAAACTAGCGGGACCGCTGCACAATGAGCAGTTCTTC. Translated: CASSSLKLAGPLHNEQFF.

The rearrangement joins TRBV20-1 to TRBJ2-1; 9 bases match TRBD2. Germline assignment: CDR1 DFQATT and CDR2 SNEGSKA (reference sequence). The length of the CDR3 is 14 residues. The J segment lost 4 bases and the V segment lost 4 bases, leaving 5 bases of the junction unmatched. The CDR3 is CSAISLAGYNEQFF. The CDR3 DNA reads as TGCAGTGCTATATCACTAGCGGGTTACAATGAGCAGTTCTTC.

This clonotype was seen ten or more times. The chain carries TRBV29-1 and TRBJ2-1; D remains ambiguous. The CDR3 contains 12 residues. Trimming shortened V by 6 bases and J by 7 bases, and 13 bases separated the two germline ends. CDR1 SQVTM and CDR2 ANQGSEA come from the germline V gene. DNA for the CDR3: TGCAGCGTCGGATGGATAGGGAATGAGCAGTTCTTC. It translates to CSVGWIGNEQFF.

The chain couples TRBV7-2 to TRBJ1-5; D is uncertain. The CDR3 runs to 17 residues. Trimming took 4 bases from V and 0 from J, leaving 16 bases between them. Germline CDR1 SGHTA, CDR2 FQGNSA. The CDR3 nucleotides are TGTGCCAGCAGCTCCCTCCTTCCGGGTTTTAGCAATCAGCCCCAGCATTTT. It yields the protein CASSSLLPGFSNQPQHF.

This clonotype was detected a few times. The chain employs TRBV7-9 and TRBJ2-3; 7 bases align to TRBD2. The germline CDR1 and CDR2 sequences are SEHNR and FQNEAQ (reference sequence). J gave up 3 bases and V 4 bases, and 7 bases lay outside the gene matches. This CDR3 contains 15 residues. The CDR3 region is CASSSRRGDTDTQYF. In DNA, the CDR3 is TGTGCCAGCAGCTCACGACGGGGGGATACAGATACGCAGTATTTT.

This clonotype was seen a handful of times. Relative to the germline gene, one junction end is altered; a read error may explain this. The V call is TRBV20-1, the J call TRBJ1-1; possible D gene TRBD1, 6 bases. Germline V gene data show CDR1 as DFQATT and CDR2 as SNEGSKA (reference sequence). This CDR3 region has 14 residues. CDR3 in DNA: TGCAGTGCTATGGCAGGGGCCCTGAAAACTGAAGCTTTCTTT. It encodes CSAMAGALKTEAFF.

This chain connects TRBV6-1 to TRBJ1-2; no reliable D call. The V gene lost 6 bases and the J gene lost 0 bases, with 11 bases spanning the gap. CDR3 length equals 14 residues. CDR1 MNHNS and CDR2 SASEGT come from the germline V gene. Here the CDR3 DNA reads TGTGCCAGCAGGGTAGACGGAGCTAACTATGGCTACACCTTC. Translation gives CASRVDGANYGYTF.

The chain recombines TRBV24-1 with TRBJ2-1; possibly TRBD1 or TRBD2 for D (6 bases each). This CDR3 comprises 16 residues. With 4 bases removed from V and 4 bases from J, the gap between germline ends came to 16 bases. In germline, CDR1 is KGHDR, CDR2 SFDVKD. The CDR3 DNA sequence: TGTGCCACCAGTGACCCTCGTGGAGGGGGTTACAATGAGCAGTTCTTC. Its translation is CATSDPRGGGYNEQFF.

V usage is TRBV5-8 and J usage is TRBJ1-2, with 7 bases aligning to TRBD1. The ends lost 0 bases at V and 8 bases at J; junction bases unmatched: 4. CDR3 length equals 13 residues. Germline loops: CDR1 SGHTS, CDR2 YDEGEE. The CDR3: CASSLEPTGGYTF. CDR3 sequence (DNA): TGTGCCAGCAGCTTGGAGCCGACAGGGGGCTACACCTTC.

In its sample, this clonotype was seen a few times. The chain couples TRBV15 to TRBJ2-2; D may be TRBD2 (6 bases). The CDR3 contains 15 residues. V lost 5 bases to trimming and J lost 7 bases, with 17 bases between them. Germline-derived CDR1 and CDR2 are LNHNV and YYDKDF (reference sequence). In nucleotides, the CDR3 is TGTGCCACCAGCCCTCCGGGACTGGGGAACGGGGAGCTGTTTTTT. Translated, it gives CATSPPGLGNGELFF.

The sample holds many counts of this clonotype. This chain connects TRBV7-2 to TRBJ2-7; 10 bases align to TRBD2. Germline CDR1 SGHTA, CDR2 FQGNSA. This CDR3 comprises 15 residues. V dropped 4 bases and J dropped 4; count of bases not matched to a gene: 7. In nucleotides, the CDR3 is TGTGCCAGCAGCTCAACTAGCGGGGAGACTTACGAGCAGTACTTC. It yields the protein CASSSTSGETYEQYF.

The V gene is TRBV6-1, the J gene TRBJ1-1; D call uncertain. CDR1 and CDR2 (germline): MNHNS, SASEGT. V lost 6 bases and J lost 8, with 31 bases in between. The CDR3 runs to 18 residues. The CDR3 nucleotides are TGTGCCAGCAGCCACGGGAGGGAGGGCCGTCGACATATCTCGGAAGCTTTCTTT. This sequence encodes CASSHGREGRRHISEAFF.

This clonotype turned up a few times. This CDR3 reads CASSYWLAPSSYNEQFF. The CDR3, as DNA: TGTGCCAGCAGTTACTGGCTAGCGCCAAGCTCCTACAATGAGCAGTTCTTC. The chain carries TRBV6-2 or TRBV6-3 and TRBJ2-1; a weak D match, TRBD2 (6 bases). This CDR3 comprises 17 residues. Germline values: CDR1 MNHEY, CDR2 SVGEGT. V lost 1 base, J lost 0 bases, and 13 bases lay in between.

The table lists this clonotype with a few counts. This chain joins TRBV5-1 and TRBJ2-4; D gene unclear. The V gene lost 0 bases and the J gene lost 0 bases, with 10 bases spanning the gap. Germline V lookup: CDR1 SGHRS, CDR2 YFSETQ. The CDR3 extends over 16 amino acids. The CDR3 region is CASSLAGLLAKNIQYF. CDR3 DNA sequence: TGCGCCAGCAGCTTGGCTGGGCTTCTAGCCAAAAACATTCAGTACTTC.

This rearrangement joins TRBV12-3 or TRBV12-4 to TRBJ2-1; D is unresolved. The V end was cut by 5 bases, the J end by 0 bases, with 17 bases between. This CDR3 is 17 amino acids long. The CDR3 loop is CASSGRQGFSSYNEQFF. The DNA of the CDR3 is TGTGCCAGCAGTGGCCGCCAAGGATTTAGCTCCTACAATGAGCAGTTCTTC.

The CDR3 nucleotides are TGTGCCAGTCAGCGGAACTACGAGCAGTACTTC. Protein product: CASQRNYEQYF. V gene TRBV6-5 combines with J gene TRBJ2-7; tentatively, D is TRBD2 (5 bases). Trimming took 9 bases from V and 3 from J, leaving 9 bases between them. The germline CDR1 and CDR2 sequences are MNHEY and SVGAGI. This CDR3 has 11 residues.

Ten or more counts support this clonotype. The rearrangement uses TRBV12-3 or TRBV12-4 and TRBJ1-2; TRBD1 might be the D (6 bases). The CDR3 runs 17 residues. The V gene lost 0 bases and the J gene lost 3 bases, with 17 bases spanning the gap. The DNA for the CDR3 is TGTGCCAGCAGTTTAGCCCCTACTTGGACAGCCGACTATGGCTACACCTTC. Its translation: CASSLAPTWTADYGYTF.

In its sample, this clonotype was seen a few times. CDR3 sequence (DNA): TGTGCCAGCAGCTTGGGGGCCCCCAGGGGAGGAAATGAGCAGTTCTTC. Translation: CASSLGAPRGGNEQFF. This sequence joins TRBV7-9 and TRBJ2-1; D tentatively fits TRBD1 or TRBD2 (6 bases each). CDR1 and CDR2 from the germline V gene are SEHNR and FQNEAQ (reference sequence). Trimming removed 3 bases from V and 7 bases from J, with 19 bases in between. The CDR3 is 16 amino acids.

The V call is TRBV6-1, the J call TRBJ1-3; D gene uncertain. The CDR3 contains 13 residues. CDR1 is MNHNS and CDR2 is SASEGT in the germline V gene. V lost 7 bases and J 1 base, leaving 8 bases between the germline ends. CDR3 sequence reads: CASNPLSGNTIYF. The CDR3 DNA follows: TGTGCCAGCAACCCCCTGTCTGGAAACACCATATATTTT.

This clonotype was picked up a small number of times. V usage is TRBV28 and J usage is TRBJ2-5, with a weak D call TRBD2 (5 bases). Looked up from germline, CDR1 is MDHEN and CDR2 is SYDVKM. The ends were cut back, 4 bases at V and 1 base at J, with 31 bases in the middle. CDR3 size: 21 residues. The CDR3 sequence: CASSYPMGLEEDGDSQETQYF. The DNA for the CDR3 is TGTGCCAGCAGTTATCCCATGGGTCTAGAGGAGGATGGGGATAGCCAAGAGACCCAGTACTTC.

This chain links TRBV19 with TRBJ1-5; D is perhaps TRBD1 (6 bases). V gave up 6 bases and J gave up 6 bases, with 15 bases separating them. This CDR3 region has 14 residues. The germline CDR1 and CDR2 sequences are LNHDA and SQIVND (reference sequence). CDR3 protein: CASSRGRDGQPQHF. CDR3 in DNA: TGTGCCAGTAGCAGGGGCAGGGACGGTCAGCCCCAGCATTTT.

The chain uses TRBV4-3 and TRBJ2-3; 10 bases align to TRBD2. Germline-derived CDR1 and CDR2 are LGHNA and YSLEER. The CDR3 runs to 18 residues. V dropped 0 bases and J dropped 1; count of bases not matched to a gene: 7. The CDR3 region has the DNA TGCGCCAGCAGCCAAGATCCGCTACTAGCGGGACGCACAGATACGCAGTATTTT. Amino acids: CASSQDPLLAGRTDTQYF.

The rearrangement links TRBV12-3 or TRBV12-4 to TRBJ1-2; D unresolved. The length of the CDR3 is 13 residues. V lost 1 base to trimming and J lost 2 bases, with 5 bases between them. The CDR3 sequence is CASSLEPNYGYTF. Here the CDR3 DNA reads TGTGCCAGCAGTTTAGAACCGAACTATGGCTACACCTTC.

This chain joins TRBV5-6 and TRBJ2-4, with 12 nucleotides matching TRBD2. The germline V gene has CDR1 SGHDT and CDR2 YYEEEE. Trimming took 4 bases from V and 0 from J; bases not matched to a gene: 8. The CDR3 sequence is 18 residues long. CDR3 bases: TGTGCCAGCAGCCGGACTAGCGGGGTCTTTTTAGCCAAAAACATTCAGTACTTC. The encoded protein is CASSRTSGVFLAKNIQYF. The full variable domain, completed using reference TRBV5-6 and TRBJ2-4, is DAGVTQSPTHLIKTRGQQVTLRCSPKSGHDTVSWYQQALGQGPQFIFQYYEEEERQRGNFPDRFSGHQFPNYSSELNVNALLLGDSALYLCASSRTSGVFLAKNIQYFGAGTRLSVL.